A single sample gave rise to the 30 T cell receptor beta chains below, sequenced in a study of blood T cell repertoires in COVID-19. Using immunoSEQ multiplex PCR, the repertoire was profiled, and TCRdb retains in-frame clones only, with some absent. This table holds a few hundred thousand clones, 87% found once. Sequencing was performed on PBMCs or T cells enriched from blood (not recorded which). Receptors were obtained from a woman aged 30 to 39 who had recovered from COVID-19.

V and J are TRBV2 and TRBJ1-4; D is undetermined. The CDR3 covers 14 residues. Germline CDR1 and CDR2: SNHLY and FYNNEI. Between the trimmed V and J ends, which lost 4 bases and 3 bases, there was a span of 9 bases. The CDR3 DNA reads TGTGCCAGCAGTGTCGGGGTTGCTAATGAAAAACTGTTTTTT. It codes for CASSVGVANEKLFF.

The genes are TRBV3-1 (or the pseudogene TRBV3-2) and TRBJ2-1; D call uncertain. Germline CDR1 and CDR2: LGHDT and YNNKEL (reference sequence). V gave up 1 base and J gave up 7 bases, with 8 bases separating them. The CDR3 runs to 13 residues. This CDR3 reads CASSQGSGNEQFF. The CDR3 DNA sequence: TGTGCCAGCAGCCAAGGATCCGGGAATGAGCAGTTCTTC.

This clone was recorded once. The chain recombines TRBV28 with TRBJ2-1; a weak D match, TRBD1 (5 bases). The germline V gene has CDR1 MDHEN and CDR2 SYDVKM. The CDR3 is 13 amino acids. V was pared by 11 bases and J by 2 bases, with 13 bases between. CDR3 in DNA: TGTGCCCTTGTGGAAGGGGCCTACAATGAGCAGTTCTTC. Its translation: CALVEGAYNEQFF.

The V gene is TRBV11-2, the J gene TRBJ2-7; TRBD1 aligns across 8 bases. Looked up from germline, CDR1 is SGHAT and CDR2 is FQNNGV. After removal of 1 base from V and 2 bases from J, the junction contained 4 bases not matched to a gene. The CDR3 contains 15 residues. CDR3: CASSLGTGSTYEQYF. DNA of the CDR3: TGTGCCAGCAGCTTAGGGACAGGGTCCACCTACGAGCAGTACTTC.

The chain recombines TRBV15 with TRBJ2-3, with TRBD2 identical over 7 bases. This CDR3 has 14 amino acids. V was pared by 0 bases and J by 3 bases, with 0 bases of the junction left unmatched. The germline gives CDR1 LNHNV, CDR2 YYDKDF (reference sequence). In DNA form, the CDR3 reads TGTGCCACCAGCAGAGAAGCGGGGACAGATACGCAGTATTTT. Translating it yields CATSREAGTDTQYF.

This clone was found a few times. The V gene is TRBV5-4, the J gene TRBJ2-7; TRBD2 is a possible D gene (7 bases). Per germline, CDR1 SGHNT and CDR2 YYREEE (reference sequence). V lost 4 bases and J lost 1, with 18 bases in between. The CDR3 spans 16 residues. As DNA, the CDR3 is TGTGCCAGCAGCCCTCAGGGAGGGGGTAAGTCCTACGAGCAGTACTTC. Translating gives CASSPQGGGKSYEQYF.

The chain employs TRBV5-1 and TRBJ2-2; 9 nucleotides line up with TRBD1. Germline CDR1 and CDR2: SGHRS and YFSETQ. V dropped 4 bases and J dropped 4; count of bases not matched to a gene: 5. The CDR3 is made up of 15 amino acids. DNA of the CDR3: TGCGCCAGCAGCGAAGGGACAGGGCGCACCGGGGAGCTGTTTTTT. This encodes CASSEGTGRTGELFF. The full variable domain, its missing parts supplied by reference TRBV5-1 and TRBJ2-2, is KAGVTQTPRYLIKTRGQQVTLSCSPISGHRSVSWYQQTPGQGLQFLFEYFSETQRNKGNFPGRFSGRQFSNSRSEMNVSTLELGDSALYLCASSEGTGRTGELFFGEGSRLTVL.

The rearrangement links TRBV29-1 to TRBJ2-7; no reliable D call. This CDR3 is 14 amino acids long. V shed 4 bases and J shed 0 bases, with 13 bases lying between them. Germline V CDR1 and CDR2: SQVTM, ANQGSEA. The CDR3 sequence: CSVGWSASSYEQYF. CDR3 DNA: TGCAGCGTTGGATGGTCGGCTAGCTCCTACGAGCAGTACTTC.

This clone was seen only a few times. The J gene is TRBJ2-7, the V gene TRBV15; TRBD2 matches at 15 bases. V shed 0 bases, J shed 0 bases, and the junction held 9 bases outside the gene matches. CDR1 LNHNV and CDR2 YYDKDF come from the germline V gene (reference sequence). The CDR3 loop spans 20 amino acids. The CDR3 sequence is CATSREYGTSGGTFSYEQYF. In DNA, the CDR3 is TGTGCCACCAGCAGAGAGTACGGGACTAGCGGGGGGACTTTCTCCTACGAGCAGTACTTC.

The chain uses TRBV28 and TRBJ2-2; D perhaps matches TRBD1 (7 bases). V was trimmed by 5 bases and J by 5 bases, leaving 18 bases between them. Germline-derived CDR1 and CDR2 are MDHEN and SYDVKM. The CDR3 has 16 residues. The CDR3: CASSPVSGGNTGELFF. CDR3 DNA: TGTGCCAGCAGTCCCGTGTCAGGGGGGAATACCGGGGAGCTGTTTTTT.

V usage is TRBV5-4 and J usage is TRBJ2-3; 12 bases agree with TRBD1. Germline loops: CDR1 SGHNT, CDR2 YYREEE (reference sequence). V was clipped by 0 bases and J by 6 bases; unmatched bases: 5. The CDR3 is 16 amino acids. CDR3 protein: CASSLGGQGAGDTQYF. The CDR3 nucleotides read TGTGCCAGCAGCTTGGGGGGACAGGGGGCAGGGGATACGCAGTATTTT.

The genes are TRBV2 and TRBJ1-1, with 7 bases fitting TRBD1. Germline CDR1 reads SNHLY; CDR2 reads FYNNEI. V lost 6 bases, J lost 10 bases, and 2 bases stayed unmatched. The CDR3 has 10 residues. The CDR3 DNA sequence: TGTGCCAGCAGCGGGACAGCAGCTTTCTTT. Amino acids: CASSGTAAFF. The full variable domain, in which reference TRBV2 and TRBJ1-1 provide the parts outside the CDR3, is EPEVTQTPSHQVTQMGQEVILRCVPISNHLYFYWYRQILGQKVEFLVSFYNNEISEKSEIFDDQFSVERPDGSNFTLKIRSTKLEDSAMYFCASSGTAAFFGQGTRLTVV.

The chain carries TRBV5-1 and TRBJ2-3; no clear D gene. The CDR3 runs 16 residues. V gave up 2 bases and J gave up 0 bases, with 13 bases separating them. From germline, CDR1 is SGHRS and CDR2 YFSETQ. The CDR3 coding sequence is TGCGCCAGCAGCTTAGACTCTCCGTCTAGCACAGATACGCAGTATTTT. As protein: CASSLDSPSSTDTQYF.

This clone was counted once. The chain couples TRBV2 to TRBJ2-2; D gene unclear. Per germline, CDR1 SNHLY and CDR2 FYNNEI. V was clipped by 5 bases and J by 0 bases, with 10 bases between them. This CDR3 contains 15 residues. The CDR3 loop reads CASSISLPNTGELFF. The CDR3 DNA sequence: TGTGCCAGCAGTATCAGTCTCCCGAACACCGGGGAGCTGTTTTTT. Looking up the rest from reference TRBV2 and TRBJ2-2 gives the full variable domain: EPEVTQTPSHQVTQMGQEVILRCVPISNHLYFYWYRQILGQKVEFLVSFYNNEISEKSEIFDDQFSVERPDGSNFTLKIRSTKLEDSAMYFCASSISLPNTGELFFGEGSRLTVL.

The chain couples TRBV7-7 to TRBJ1-2, with 9 bases identical to TRBD1. Unmatched junction bases numbered 16, after V lost 5 bases and J lost 6 bases. This CDR3 contains 17 residues. Germline V gene lookup returns CDR1 SSHAT and CDR2 FNYEAQ (reference sequence). The CDR3 spells CASSQPSHPGQGNGYTF. Here the CDR3 DNA reads TGTGCCAGCAGCCAACCGAGTCATCCGGGACAGGGAAATGGCTACACCTTC.

The chain uses TRBV2 and TRBJ2-7; perhaps TRBD1 as D (7 bases). This CDR3 region has 14 residues. V lost 6 bases and J 2 bases, leaving 14 bases between the germline ends. The germline CDR1 and CDR2 sequences are SNHLY and FYNNEI. The CDR3 coding sequence is TGTGCCAGCAGGCGGGGACAGTTCCCCTACGAGCAGTACTTC. Its translation is CASRRGQFPYEQYF.

This chain joins TRBV5-1 and TRBJ1-1, with D possibly TRBD1 on 6 matching bases. Germline V gene lookup returns CDR1 SGHRS and CDR2 YFSETQ. There are 14 residues in the CDR3. With 3 bases removed from V and 0 bases from J, the gap between germline ends came to 9 bases. CDR3 sequence reads: CASSYGQMNTEAFF. The CDR3 DNA reads as TGCGCCAGCAGCTATGGACAGATGAACACTGAAGCTTTCTTT.

The chain employs TRBV30 and TRBJ1-1; TRBD1 matches at 9 bases. CDR3 length: 15 residues. Per germline, CDR1 GTSNPN and CDR2 SVGIG (reference sequence). J lost 5 bases, V lost 3 bases, and 10 bases had no gene match. The CDR3 DNA reads as TGTGCCTGGAGCCACACGACAGGGGGGGGGACTGAAGCTTTCTTT. This translates into CAWSHTTGGGTEAFF.

The chain is built from TRBV6-5 and TRBJ1-5; D gene unclear. Germline-derived CDR1 and CDR2 are MNHEY and SVGAGI. The CDR3 runs to 16 residues. V shed 2 bases and J shed 0 bases, with 11 bases lying between them. This chain's CDR3 is CASSYTPVDSNQPQHF. The DNA for the CDR3 is TGTGCCAGCAGTTACACCCCTGTAGATAGCAATCAGCCCCAGCATTTT.

The V call is TRBV20-1, the J call TRBJ2-3, with a possible D match to TRBD2 (5 bases). Trimming took 3 bases from V and 0 from J, leaving 10 bases between them. The CDR3 loop spans 14 amino acids. The germline V gene encodes CDR1 DFQATT and CDR2 SNEGSKA (reference sequence). CDR3 sequence: CSASRRASTDTQYF. The CDR3 DNA follows: TGCAGTGCTAGTAGGCGGGCGAGCACAGATACGCAGTATTTT.

The J gene is TRBJ1-5, the V gene TRBV6-5; unclear D gene. Germline-derived CDR1 and CDR2 are MNHEY and SVGAGI. The CDR3 totals 13 residues. The ends were cut back, 6 bases at V and 4 bases at J, with 10 bases in the middle. DNA for the CDR3: TGTGCCAGCAGAAACAGCTTAAATCAGCCCCAGCATTTT. Protein sequence: CASRNSLNQPQHF.

The V call is TRBV27, the J call TRBJ2-1, with D tentatively TRBD2 (7 bases). The length of the CDR3 is 15 residues. The germline gives CDR1 MNHEY, CDR2 SMNVEV (reference sequence). Trimming stripped 3 bases from V and 4 bases from J, with 13 bases between. Here the CDR3 reads CASSFGGGEYNEQFF. The CDR3 DNA sequence: TGTGCCAGCAGTTTCGGAGGGGGGGAATACAATGAGCAGTTCTTC.

The genes are TRBV5-5 and TRBJ1-4, with D possibly being TRBD1 (6 bases). The germline V gene encodes CDR1 SGHKS and CDR2 YYEKEE (reference sequence). The V end was cut by 4 bases, the J end by 0 bases, with 13 bases between. This CDR3 has 16 amino acids. The CDR3 spells CASSELTGPTNEKLFF. CDR3 nucleotides: TGTGCCAGCAGCGAACTCACAGGGCCAACTAATGAAAAACTGTTTTTT.

V usage is TRBV18 and J usage is TRBJ1-3, with 7 bases that match TRBD1. Looked up from germline, CDR1 is KGHSH and CDR2 is LQKENI. The ends lost 0 bases at V and 4 bases at J; junction bases unmatched: 3. The CDR3 loop spans 15 amino acids. CDR3 nucleotide sequence: TGTGCCAGCTCACCACCGACAGGGAACGGAAACACCATATATTTT. This sequence encodes CASSPPTGNGNTIYF.

V gene TRBV7-9 combines with J gene TRBJ1-5; D ambiguous. The germline V and J ends were trimmed by 9 bases and 6 bases, with 18 bases remaining between them. Germline V gene data show CDR1 as SEHNR and CDR2 as FQNEAQ (reference sequence). The CDR3 consists of 14 residues. The CDR3 nucleotides are TGTGCCAGTGGTCAAGGGATGAGCGGTCAGCCCCAGCATTTT. Translating it yields CASGQGMSGQPQHF.

The chain couples TRBV29-1 to TRBJ2-7; maybe TRBD1 (5 bases). The CDR3 contains 14 residues. CDR1 SQVTM and CDR2 ANQGSEA come from the germline V gene. V shed 4 bases and J shed 1 base, with 14 bases lying between them. CDR3 in amino acids: CSVGPRQGSYEQYF. For the CDR3, the DNA is TGCAGCGTTGGCCCACGGCAGGGTTCCTACGAGCAGTACTTC.

DNA for the CDR3: TGCGCCAGCAGCCAAGTGGTGGGCCCGAACACTGAAGCTTTCTTT. This sequence encodes CASSQVVGPNTEAFF. The genes are TRBV4-3 and TRBJ1-1; D ambiguous. There are 15 residues in the CDR3. The germline V gene encodes CDR1 LGHNA and CDR2 YSLEER. V was shortened by 1 base and J by 1 base, with 10 bases between the two germline ends.

This chain connects TRBV15 to TRBJ2-3; TRBD1 matches 7 bases. There are 15 residues in the CDR3. Per the germline V gene, CDR1 is LNHNV and CDR2 is YYDKDF (reference sequence). Losses at the gene ends were 0 bases for V and 1 base for J; bases not matched to a gene: 1. CDR3 protein: CATSRETGGTDTQYF. CDR3 sequence (DNA): TGTGCCACCAGCAGAGAAACAGGGGGCACAGATACGCAGTATTTT.

V usage is TRBV27 and J usage is TRBJ2-4; 7 bases are shared with TRBD1. The CDR3 loop spans 15 amino acids. The trim removed 5 bases at V and 2 bases at J, leaving 6 bases unmatched. The germline gives CDR1 MNHEY, CDR2 SMNVEV (reference sequence). In nucleotides, the CDR3 is TGTGCCAGCAGTGACCGGACAGGCACCAAAAACATTCAGTACTTC. It specifies CASSDRTGTKNIQYF.

The chain has TRBV2 and TRBJ1-6; D might be TRBD1 (6 bases). V gave up 4 bases and J gave up 7 bases, with 14 bases separating them. CDR3 length: 15 amino acids. The germline gives CDR1 SNHLY, CDR2 FYNNEI. As DNA, the CDR3 is TGTGCCAGCAGTGTGGGGGCAGTAAGGAATTCACCCCTCCACTTT. Protein product: CASSVGAVRNSPLHF.